The clone carrying this T cell receptor beta chain was detected only a few times. No antigen is known for it. The sample comes from a study of CD8 T cells in ankylosing spondylitis. Study-level findings and limits: Peripheral blood held disease-linked clones only at relatively low frequency, and these were CD8+. There were earlier reports of some motif variants in reactive arthritis synovial fluid and blood.

Trimming stripped 4 bases from V and 1 base from J, with 10 bases between. The CDR3 extends over 14 amino acids. Germline values: CDR1 ENHRY, CDR2 SYGVKD. TCRdb reprocessed the 5' RACE reads via MiXCR and lists one record per CDR3 protein. The table has roughly 280,000 distinct CDR3 sequences, around 18% seen once. Sequencing was done on a sample of blood, either unsorted or a sorted T cell fraction (not recorded which). The chain is built from TRBV10-3 and TRBJ2-5; no definite D call. This receptor was obtained from a male donor with ankylosing spondylitis or in good health (not recorded which). In DNA, the CDR3 is TGTGCCATCAGTGGTGCGCAGCCCCAAGAGACCCAGTACTTC. Amino acid sequence: CAISGAQPQETQYF.